The rows below give T cell receptor beta chains drawn from one sample of a study of breast tumors, draining lymph nodes, adjacent tissues. TCRdb ran MiXCR on the multiplex PCR reads and lists one entry per CDR3 protein. Among around 170,000 distinct CDR3 sequences listed, approximately 30% were seen once. The specimen sequenced was axillary lymph node tissue. The receptors were gathered from a female donor with breast cancer. Some clones in this sample may be carry-over from other donors' samples. Each CDR3 is given with its conserved first and last residue. D genes are given only for firm matches. Clone size, where shown, is once, few, many, or a class for clones that have expanded.

D gene	clone size	V gene	J gene	CDR3 DNA	CDR3 protein
TRBD2	-	TRBV5-1	TRBJ2-3	TGCGCCAGCAGCTTGGACGGGCGGGGGTTCACAGATACGCAGTATTTT	CASSLDGRGFTDTQYF
-	many	TRBV2	TRBJ1-3	TGTGCCAGCAGTGAAGCCCCGGGCCTTGGAAACACCATATATTTT	CASSEAPGLGNTIYF
-	-	TRBV19	TRBJ1-4	TGTGCCGGTAGTATCCTTCCAGGTTTGGGTGGAAAACTGTTTTTT	CAGSILPGLGGKLFF
-	many	TRBV12-3/TRBV12-4	TRBJ1-3	TGTGCCAGCAGTTCGGGGCATTATGGAAACACCATATATTTT	CASSSGHYGNTIYF
-	many	TRBV2	TRBJ2-7	TGTGCCAGCAGTGAGAGCGTAGGGGGCTCCTACGAGCAGTACTTC	CASSESVGGSYEQYF
-	many	TRBV4-1	TRBJ1-4	TGCGCCAGCAGCCATCCTCCAGGCAGCCCTAATGAAAAACTGTTTTTT	CASSHPPGSPNEKLFF
TRBD1	many	TRBV12-3/TRBV12-4	TRBJ1-6	TGTGCCAGTCGGACAGGGGGCTGGAATTCACCCCTCCACTTT	CASRTGGWNSPLHF
TRBD2	-	TRBV19	TRBJ2-3	TGTGCCAGTAGTATCACTAGCGGGAGGCAGTACACAGATACGCAGTATTTT	CASSITSGRQYTDTQYF
TRBD2	many	TRBV9	TRBJ2-1	TGTGCCAGCAGCGGAACGGGACTAGCGGCCCCCCGGTACAATGAGCAGTTCTTC	CASSGTGLAAPRYNEQFF
-	-	TRBV7-9	TRBJ1-2	TGTGCCGGCAACAACCCGGGACATCGAATCCCTATTAACTATGGCTACACCTTC	CAGNNPGHRIPINYGYTF
TRBD1	many	TRBV30	TRBJ1-2	TGTGCCTGGAGCGCAACAGGGGGCGATGGCTACACCTTC	CAWSATGGDGYTF
TRBD1	medium-sized	TRBV12-3/TRBV12-4	TRBJ2-1	TGTGCCAGCTCTGCGACAGGGGCCCTTTACAATGAGCAGTTCTTC	CASSATGALYNEQFF
-	many	TRBV19	TRBJ1-3	TGTGCCAGTAGTATAGATATGTTCCCGGAGGCTGGAAACACCATATATTTT	CASSIDMFPEAGNTIYF
TRBD2	many	TRBV12-3/TRBV12-4	TRBJ2-3	TGTGCCAGCAGCTTCCTAGCGGGGGGTCCAGATACGCAGTATTTT	CASSFLAGGPDTQYF
-	once	TRBV5-8	TRBJ1-6	TGTGCCAGCAGCCCGGGACTAGCGGGAGGGAATAATTCACCCCTCCACTTT	CASSPGLAGGNNSPLHF
-	many	TRBV6-5	TRBJ1-2	TGTGCCAGCAAGGTCTCCGTAAACTATGGCTACACCTTC	CASKVSVNYGYTF
-	few	TRBV20-1	TRBJ2-1	TGCAGTGCTAGAGAGGTGGGGGTATGGACTGAGCAGTTCTTC	CSAREVGVWTEQFF
-	few	TRBV6-6	TRBJ2-1	TGTGCCAGCAGTCACTCGGGACAAAACAATGAGCAGTTCTTC	CASSHSGQNNEQFF
-	many	TRBV24-1	TRBJ1-3	TGTGCCACCAGTGGCTCTGGAAACACCATATATTTT	CATSGSGNTIYF
TRBD1	few	TRBV12-3/TRBV12-4	TRBJ2-2	TGTGCCAGCACCCTGGGACAGGTTCTCGCCGGGGAGCTGTTTTTT	CASTLGQVLAGELFF
-	-	TRBV25-1	TRBJ1-2	TGTGCCAGCGGTGGAAGAGAATCCGGCTATGGCTACACCTTC	CASGGRESGYGYTF
-	many	TRBV7-8	TRBJ2-1	TGTGCCAGCAGCCACCAAGTTGAGGGCCGTGATTACTACAATGAGCAGTTCTTC	CASSHQVEGRDYYNEQFF
-	many	TRBV12-3/TRBV12-4	TRBJ2-5	TGTGCCAGCAGTTTAGTCAGTGGGGAGACCCAGTACTTC	CASSLVSGETQYF
TRBD2	many	TRBV7-6	TRBJ2-1	TGTGCCAGCAGCTTAAGAGCGGGAGACAATGAGCAGTTCTTC	CASSLRAGDNEQFF
-	many	TRBV6-5	TRBJ2-7	TGTGCCAGCAGCCCGGACTCCCCGGGCATCGAGCAGTACTTC	CASSPDSPGIEQYF
-	many	TRBV11-3	TRBJ1-2	TGTGCCAGCAGCATCCGGGACTTCTATGGCTACACCTTC	CASSIRDFYGYTF
TRBD2	many	TRBV7-2	TRBJ2-7	TGTGCCAGCAGCAGAAGCGGGGGGGCAAACATCTACGAGCAGTACTTC	CASSRSGGANIYEQYF
TRBD2	many	TRBV19	TRBJ2-5	TGTGCCAGTAGTGCTCCCGGGGGGGGCTTGGGCCAGTACTTC	CASSAPGGGLGQYF
TRBD1	-	TRBV12-3/TRBV12-4	TRBJ1-6	TGTGCCAGCAGTTTGGAGACTAGCCAAGAGACCCAATTACAGGGGGCTAATTCACCCCTCCACTTT	CASSLETSQETQLQGANSPLHF